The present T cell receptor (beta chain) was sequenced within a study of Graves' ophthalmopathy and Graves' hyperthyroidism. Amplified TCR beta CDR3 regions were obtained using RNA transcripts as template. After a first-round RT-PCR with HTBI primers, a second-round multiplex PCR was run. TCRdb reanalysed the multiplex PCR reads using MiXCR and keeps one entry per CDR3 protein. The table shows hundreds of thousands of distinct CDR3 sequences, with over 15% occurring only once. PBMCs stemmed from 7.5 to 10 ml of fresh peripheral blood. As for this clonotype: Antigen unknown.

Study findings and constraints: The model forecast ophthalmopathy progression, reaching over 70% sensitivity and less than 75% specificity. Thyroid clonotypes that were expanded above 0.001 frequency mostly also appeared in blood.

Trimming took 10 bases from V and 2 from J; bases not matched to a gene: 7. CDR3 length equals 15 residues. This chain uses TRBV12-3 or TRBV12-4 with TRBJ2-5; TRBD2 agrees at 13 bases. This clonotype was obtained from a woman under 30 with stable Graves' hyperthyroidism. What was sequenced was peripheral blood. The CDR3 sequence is CANRRLAGGQETQYF. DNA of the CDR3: TGTGCCAACAGAAGACTAGCGGGGGGACAAGAGACCCAGTACTTC.